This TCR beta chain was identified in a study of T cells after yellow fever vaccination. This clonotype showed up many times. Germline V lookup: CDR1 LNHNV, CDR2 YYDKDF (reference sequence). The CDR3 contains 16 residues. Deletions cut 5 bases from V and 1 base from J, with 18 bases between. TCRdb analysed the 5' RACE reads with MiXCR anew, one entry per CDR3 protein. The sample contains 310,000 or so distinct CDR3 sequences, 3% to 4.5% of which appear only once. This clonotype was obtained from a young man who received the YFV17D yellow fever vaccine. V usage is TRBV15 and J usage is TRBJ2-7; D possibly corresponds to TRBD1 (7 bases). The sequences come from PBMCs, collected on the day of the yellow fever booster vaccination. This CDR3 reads CATSWGGTVASYEQYF. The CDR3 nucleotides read TGTGCCACCAGCTGGGGCGGGACAGTGGCATCCTACGAGCAGTACTTC.